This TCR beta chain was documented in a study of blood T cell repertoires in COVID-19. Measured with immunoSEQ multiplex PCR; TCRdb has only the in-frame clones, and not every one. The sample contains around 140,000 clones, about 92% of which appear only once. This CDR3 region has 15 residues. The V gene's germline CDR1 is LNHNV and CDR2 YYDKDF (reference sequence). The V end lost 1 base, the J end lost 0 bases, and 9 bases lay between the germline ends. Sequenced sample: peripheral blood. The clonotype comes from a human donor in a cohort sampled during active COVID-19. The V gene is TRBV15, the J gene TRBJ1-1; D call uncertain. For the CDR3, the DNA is TGTGCCACCAGCAGAGTCGGCAGCGTGAACACTGAAGCTTTCTTT. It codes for CATSRVGSVNTEAFF.